This TCR beta chain is from a study of T cells expressing NK-cell markers (dated by TCRdb to the early 2020s). With regard to the full study: In sorted CD3+CD56+NKG2C+, CD3+CD56+NKG2C- and CD3+CD56-NKG2C+ T-cell subsets from eight donors, TCR beta-chain repertoires were profiled. The study sequenced eight donors, all healthy volunteers chosen at random: three men and five women. The libraries were sequenced on Illumina HiSeq 2000/2500, MiSeq or NextSeq, producing 2 x 150 bp reads. Of the eight sequenced donors, seven were found to be HCMV-seropositive and one was found to be HCMV-seronegative. Findings and caveats that apply to the study as a whole: Whether the expanded NKG2C-expressing T cell clones were specific for HCMV antigens was left unclear. Those dominant clonotypes were again the most abundant among CD3+CD56-NKG2C+ cells in several donors, at about 28.3-65%. For several donors, the dominant CD3+CD56+NKG2C+ clonotypes were among the top 10 CD8+ clonotypes and accounted for about 1.0-7.5% of CD8+ T cells.

These reads were obtained on an Illumina HiSeq 2000. TCR beta cDNA libraries were made by 5'RACE template switching that added a universal primer site and unique molecular identifiers. Priming for cDNA synthesis came from the TCR beta constant segment, and two successive PCR amplification steps followed. The study's own analysis went as follows. MIGEC handled demultiplexing of the reads and grouping by UMI, while MiTCR was used to assemble and quantify clonotypes. To exclude erroneous sequences, any TCR cDNA sequence not supported by at least two reads was discarded. Downstream repertoire analysis used the tcR package, and clonotypes were matched across fractions by CDR3 nucleotide sequence plus V segment. VDJmatch was used to annotate antigen specificity against VDJdb, with one amino acid substitution in CDR3 allowed. Reads reprocessed by TCRdb are summarized as one entry per CDR3 protein sequence, and DNA is absent. TCRdb assigned the V and J calls; the authors' analysis was not used. The table of this sample itemizes 350,000 to 450,000 distinct CDR3 sequences. The ten largest clones take up around 5.3% of the sample.

To determine HCMV serostatus, a commercial ELISA kit was used to detect HCMV-specific IgG in serum. Peripheral blood mononuclear cells were isolated from blood by Ficoll density gradient centrifugation. CDR1 and CDR2, per the germline V gene (reference sequence), are SGHNT and YYREEE. There are 13 amino acids in the CDR3, from cysteine to phenylalanine inclusive. The protein alone is recorded here. Notes on this clonotype: The antigen it binds to is not known.

The source is a man aged 18-75 years in good health. Material for sequencing was blood T cells: a sorted CD56 or NKG2C T cell subset, CD4+ or CD8+ T cells, or bulk PBMC T cells (not recorded which). Rearrangement joined TRBV5-4 to TRBJ2-5; TCRdb's assignment of TRBD1 cannot be checked, as there is no DNA. CDR3 region: CASSTGIGETQYF.